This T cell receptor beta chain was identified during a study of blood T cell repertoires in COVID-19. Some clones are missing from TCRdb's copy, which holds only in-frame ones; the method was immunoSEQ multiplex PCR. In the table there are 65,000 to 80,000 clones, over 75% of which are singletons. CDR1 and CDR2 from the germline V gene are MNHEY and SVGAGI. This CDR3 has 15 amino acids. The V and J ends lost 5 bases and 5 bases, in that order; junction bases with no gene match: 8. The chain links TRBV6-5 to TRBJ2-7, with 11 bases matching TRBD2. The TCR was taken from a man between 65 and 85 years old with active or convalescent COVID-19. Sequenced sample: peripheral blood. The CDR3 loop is CASSPTSGGRDEQYF. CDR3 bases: TGTGCCAGCAGTCCCACTAGCGGGGGAAGGGACGAGCAGTACTTC.